The present T cell receptor (beta chain) was sequenced within a study of blood T cell repertoires in COVID-19. Study-level information: From T cells, B-cell-depleted T cells, or PBMCs came the material, which was cDNA or gDNA.

Looked up from germline, CDR1 is MNHNS and CDR2 is SASEGT. This CDR3 is 17 amino acids long. V gave up 2 bases and J gave up 0 bases, with 16 bases separating them. Assay used: immunoSEQ multiplex PCR; TCRdb lists only in-frame clones, some missing. The repertoire has around 12,000 clones, over 75% of them found once; the top ten carry around 2.5%. The receptor's source is a human donor in a cohort sampled during active COVID-19. Sequenced material: peripheral blood. This chain uses TRBV6-1 with TRBJ2-5; D is perhaps TRBD1 (7 bases). The CDR3 bases are TGTGCCAGCAGTGAATTAAGTTGGAGGGGGCACCAAGAGACCCAGTACTTC. Its translation is CASSELSWRGHQETQYF.